This T cell receptor (beta chain) was identified during a study of regulatory T cells in long-lasting Graves disease. General study findings and limits: It was peripheral blood alone, not thyroid tissue, that was studied. It was in persistent disease that TRBV28, TRBJ1-2 and TRBJ2-5 were favored.

Time point: persistent/refractory GD, antithyroid drugs over 5 years with positive TRAb. Making the TCR library involved RNA that had been extracted from PBMCs. In this sample, this clonotype turned up a few times. Its antigen is not identified. Trimming left V 3 bases short and J 0 bases short, with 9 bases between. This CDR3 region has 15 residues. The germline V gene encodes CDR1 LGHDT and CDR2 YNNKEL (reference sequence). To make TCR beta libraries, researchers used iRepertoire HTBI primers and Arm-PCR of CDR3 regions. Original analysis: Samples jointly harbored fewer than 70 TRBV and about 15 TRBJ segments. TCRdb reprocessed the multiplex PCR reads via MiXCR and lists one record per CDR3 protein. TCRdb's processing, not the authors', yielded these V and J calls. The sample has under 350,000 distinct CDR3 sequences; 22% are singletons.

The material sequenced was peripheral blood mononuclear cells (PBMCs), taken when the disease was refractory, from a patient treated with antithyroid drugs. The TCR originated in a female donor with Graves disease. The V and J genes are TRBV3-1 and TRBJ1-3; D gene ambiguous. CDR3 sequence: CASSQADGSGNTIYF. The CDR3 DNA reads TGTGCCAGCAGCCAGGCTGATGGCTCTGGAAACACCATATATTTT.